This T cell receptor (beta chain) was captured by sequencing in a study of OX40 agonist ivuxolimab in advanced cancers. This clone appeared a single time. TCRdb keeps only in-frame clones here, not all; method: immunoSEQ multiplex PCR. The sample shows 58,000 or so clones, 89% of them seen only once. Sequenced material: CD4+ or CD8+ T cells sorted from blood, taken in a trial of the OX40 agonist ivuxolimab. The receptor's source is an adult with an advanced solid tumor such as melanoma, head and neck, liver or kidney cancer.

The CDR3 protein is CSVEWAGGEETQYF. Here the CDR3 DNA reads TGCAGCGTTGAGTGGGCAGGGGGGGAGGAGACCCAGTACTTC. The chain uses TRBV29-1 and TRBJ2-5; tentatively, D is TRBD1 or TRBD2 (7 bases each). V was clipped by 3 bases and J by 5 bases, with 16 bases between them. CDR1 and CDR2 from the germline V gene are SQVTM and ANQGSEA. This CDR3 is built from 14 residues.